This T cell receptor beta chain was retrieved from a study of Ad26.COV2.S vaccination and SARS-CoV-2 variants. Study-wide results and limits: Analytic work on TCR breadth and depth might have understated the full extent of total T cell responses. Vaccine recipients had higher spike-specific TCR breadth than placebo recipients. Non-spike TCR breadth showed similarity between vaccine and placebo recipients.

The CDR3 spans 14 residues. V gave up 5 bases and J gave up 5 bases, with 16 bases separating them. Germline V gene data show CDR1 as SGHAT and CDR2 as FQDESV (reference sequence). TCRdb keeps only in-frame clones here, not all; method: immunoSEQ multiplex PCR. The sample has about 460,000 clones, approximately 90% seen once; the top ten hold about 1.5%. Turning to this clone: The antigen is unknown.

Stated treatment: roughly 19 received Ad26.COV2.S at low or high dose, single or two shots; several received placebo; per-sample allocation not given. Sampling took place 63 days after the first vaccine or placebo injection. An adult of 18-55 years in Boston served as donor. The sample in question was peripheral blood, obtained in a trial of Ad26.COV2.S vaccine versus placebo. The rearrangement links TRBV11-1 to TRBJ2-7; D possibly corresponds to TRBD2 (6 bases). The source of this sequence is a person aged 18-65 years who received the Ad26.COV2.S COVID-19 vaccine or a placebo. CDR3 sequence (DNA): TGTGCCAGCAGCACCAGTCGGGCGGGGCACGAGCAGTACTTC. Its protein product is CASSTSRAGHEQYF.